This T cell receptor (beta chain) came from a study of blood T cell repertoires in COVID-19. The wider study: Spain, Italy and the United States supplied samples that represented acute and convalescent COVID-19. Sample material is recorded as cDNA or gDNA derived from T cells, B-cell-depleted T cells, or PBMCs.

Trimming stripped 5 bases from V and 7 bases from J, with 17 bases between. The CDR3 loop spans 14 amino acids. Germline CDR1 reads SGHAT; CDR2 reads FQNNGV. Measured with immunoSEQ multiplex PCR; TCRdb has only the in-frame clones, and not every one. Altogether 490,000 or so clones are present, approximately 86% being singletons, with the ten largest covering approximately 8.3%. Donors were grouped by their self-reported clinical history. This sequence originates from a woman in her sixties who had recovered from COVID-19. The sequenced material came from PBMCs or T cells enriched from blood (not recorded which). The genes are TRBV11-2 and TRBJ1-2, with D hard to call. CDR3 sequence (DNA): TGTGCCAGCAGCCCTTCGTATACAGTGGTTGGCTACACCTTC. Protein sequence: CASSPSYTVVGYTF. Looking up the rest from reference TRBV11-2 and TRBJ1-2 gives the full variable domain: EAGVAQSPRYKIIEKRQSVAFWCNPISGHATLYWYQQILGQGPKLLIQFQNNGVVDDSQLPKDRFSAERLKGVDSTLKIQPAKLEDSAVYLCASSPSYTVVGYTFGSGTRLTVV.